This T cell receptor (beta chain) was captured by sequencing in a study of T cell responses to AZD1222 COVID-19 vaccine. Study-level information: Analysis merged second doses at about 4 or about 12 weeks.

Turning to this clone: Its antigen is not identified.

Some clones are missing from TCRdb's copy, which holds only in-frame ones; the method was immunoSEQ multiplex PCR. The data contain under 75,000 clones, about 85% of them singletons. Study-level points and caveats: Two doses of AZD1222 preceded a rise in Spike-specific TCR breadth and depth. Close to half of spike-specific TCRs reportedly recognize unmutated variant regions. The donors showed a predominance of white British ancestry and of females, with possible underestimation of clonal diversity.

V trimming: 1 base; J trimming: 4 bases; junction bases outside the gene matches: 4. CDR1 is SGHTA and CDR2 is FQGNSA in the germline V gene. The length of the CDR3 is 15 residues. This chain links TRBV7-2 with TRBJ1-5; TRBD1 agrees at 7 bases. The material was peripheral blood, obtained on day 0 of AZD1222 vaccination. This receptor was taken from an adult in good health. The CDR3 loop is CASSLGSRGNQPQHF. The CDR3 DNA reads TGTGCCAGCAGCTTAGGGAGCAGGGGGAATCAGCCCCAGCATTTT.